This T cell receptor (beta chain) was observed in a study of shared clonotypes between healthy human individuals. Whole-study results and caveats: Among donors, clonotype sharing was expected to be affected by sequencing depth.

CDR1 MNHEY and CDR2 SVGAGI come from the germline V gene. With 4 bases removed from V and 6 bases from J, the gap between germline ends came to 9 bases. The CDR3 is 12 amino acids. Concerning this clone itself: Its antigen is not identified. The sample carries other DNA sequences with the same CDR3.

For sorted subsets, about 190 ng DNA per replicate equaled 30,000 or so T cell genomes. This table comes from immunoSEQ multiplex PCR, and its TCRdb copy is limited to in-frame clones, with some not included. Of some 2.1 million clones detected, 90% to 95% appear once; the ten largest clones hold under 0.15%. Sequencing was carried out using naive CD4+ T cells sorted from blood. Subset noted: CD45RA+ positively selected. The sequence was obtained from a man between 18 and 35 years old in good health. The V call is TRBV6-5, the J call TRBJ1-2; weak D call: TRBD1 (6 bases). This CDR3 reads CASSLTGNGYTF. CDR3 bases: TGTGCCAGCAGTTTAACAGGGAATGGCTACACCTTC.